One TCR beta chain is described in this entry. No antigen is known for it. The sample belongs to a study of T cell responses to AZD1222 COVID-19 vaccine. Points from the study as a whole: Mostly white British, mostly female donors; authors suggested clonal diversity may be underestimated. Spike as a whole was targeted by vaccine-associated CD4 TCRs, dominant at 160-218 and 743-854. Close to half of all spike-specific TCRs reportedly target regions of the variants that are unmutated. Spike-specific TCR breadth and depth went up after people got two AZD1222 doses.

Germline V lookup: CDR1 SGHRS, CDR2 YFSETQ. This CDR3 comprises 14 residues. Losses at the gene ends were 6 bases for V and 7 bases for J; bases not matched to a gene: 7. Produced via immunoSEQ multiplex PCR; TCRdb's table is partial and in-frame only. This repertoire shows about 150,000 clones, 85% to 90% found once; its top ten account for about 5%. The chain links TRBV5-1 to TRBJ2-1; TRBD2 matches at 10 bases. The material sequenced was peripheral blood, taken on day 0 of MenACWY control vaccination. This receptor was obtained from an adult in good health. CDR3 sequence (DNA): TGCGCCAGCAAATCTAGCGGGAGAGAAAATGAGCAGTTCTTC. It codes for CASKSSGRENEQFF.